This T cell receptor (beta chain) comes out of a study of T cell changes during pregnancy in multiple sclerosis. Sequencing used immunoSEQ multiplex PCR; TCRdb keeps in-frame clones, though not all of them. Here the sample spans tens of thousands of clones, 91% being singletons. This clone came up once. This CDR3 spans 13 amino acids. Germline assignment: CDR1 SGDLS and CDR2 YYNGEE. V lost 0 bases and J lost 6, with 9 bases in between. The material was peripheral blood, obtained in the third trimester of pregnancy. The TCR sequence derives from a female donor in good health, enrolled as a control in a pregnancy study. The J gene is TRBJ1-1, the V gene TRBV9, with D possibly matching TRBD1 (6 bases). CDR3 sequence: CASSVVGGSEAFF. CDR3 DNA: TGTGCCAGCAGCGTAGTAGGGGGATCTGAAGCTTTCTTT.